This T cell receptor (beta chain) emerged from a study of T cell responses to AZD1222 COVID-19 vaccine. Study background: Pooling covered second doses at about 4 or about 12 weeks.

CDR1 is SGHNT, CDR2 YYREEE, per germline (reference sequence). The CDR3 has 13 amino acids. The V and J ends lost 8 bases and 2 bases, in that order; junction bases with no gene match: 5. This table comes from immunoSEQ multiplex PCR, and its TCRdb copy is limited to in-frame clones, with some not included. The sample has 150,000 to 200,000 clones; about 88% are singletons. The clonotype originates from an adult in good health. The chain combines TRBV5-4 with TRBJ2-7, with 9 bases identical to TRBD2. Source: peripheral blood, taken on day 0 of AZD1222 vaccination. The chain's CDR3 is CASYIAGAYEQYF. In DNA form, the CDR3 reads TGTGCCAGTTATATAGCGGGGGCCTACGAGCAGTACTTC.